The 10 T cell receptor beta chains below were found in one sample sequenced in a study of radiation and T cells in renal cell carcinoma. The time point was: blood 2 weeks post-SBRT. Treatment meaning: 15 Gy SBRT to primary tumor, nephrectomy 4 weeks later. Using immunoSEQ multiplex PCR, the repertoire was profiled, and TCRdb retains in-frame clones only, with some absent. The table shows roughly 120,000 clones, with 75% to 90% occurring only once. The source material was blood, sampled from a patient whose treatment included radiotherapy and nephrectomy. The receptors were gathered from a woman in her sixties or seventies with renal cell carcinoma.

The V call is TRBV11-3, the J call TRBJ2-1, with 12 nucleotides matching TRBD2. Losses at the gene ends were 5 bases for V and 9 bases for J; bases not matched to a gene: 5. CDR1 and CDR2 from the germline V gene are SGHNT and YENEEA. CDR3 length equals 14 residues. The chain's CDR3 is CASSQGLAGSEQFF. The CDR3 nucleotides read TGTGCCAGCAGCCAAGGACTAGCGGGGAGTGAGCAGTTCTTC.

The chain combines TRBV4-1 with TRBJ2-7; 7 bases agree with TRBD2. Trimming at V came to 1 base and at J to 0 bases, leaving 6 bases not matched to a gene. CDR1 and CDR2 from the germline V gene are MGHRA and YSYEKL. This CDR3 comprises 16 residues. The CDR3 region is CASSQVAGLSSYEQYF. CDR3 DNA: TGCGCCAGCAGCCAAGTAGCGGGCTTGAGCTCCTACGAGCAGTACTTC.

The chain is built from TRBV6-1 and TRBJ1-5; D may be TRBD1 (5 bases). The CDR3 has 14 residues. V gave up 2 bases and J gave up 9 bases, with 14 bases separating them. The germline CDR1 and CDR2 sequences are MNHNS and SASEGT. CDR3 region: CASSETQGSRPQHF. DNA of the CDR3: TGTGCCAGCAGTGAAACCCAGGGTAGCAGGCCCCAGCATTTT.

CDR3 sequence: CASSLLQGDLGGNEQFF. The CDR3 bases are TGTGCCAGCAGCTTACTTCAGGGGGACTTGGGTGGCAATGAGCAGTTCTTC. The chain carries TRBV7-9 and TRBJ2-1; TRBD1 is a possible D gene (7 bases). The ends were cut back, 2 bases at V and 6 bases at J, with 20 bases in the middle. Germline CDR1 reads SEHNR; CDR2 reads FQNEAQ (reference sequence). The CDR3 runs to 17 residues.

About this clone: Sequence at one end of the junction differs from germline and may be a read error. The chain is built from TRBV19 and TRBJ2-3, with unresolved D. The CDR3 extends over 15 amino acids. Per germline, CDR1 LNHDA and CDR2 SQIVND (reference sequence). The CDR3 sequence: CASRRDSRSRDTQYF. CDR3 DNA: TGTGCCAGTAGGCGCGACTCGCGAAGCAGAGATACGCAGTATTTT.

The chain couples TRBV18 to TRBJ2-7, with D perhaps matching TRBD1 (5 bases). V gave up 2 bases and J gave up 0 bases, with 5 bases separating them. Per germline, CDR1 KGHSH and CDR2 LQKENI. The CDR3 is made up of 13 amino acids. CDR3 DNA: TGTGCCAGCTCACCAACAGGCTCCTACGAGCAGTACTTC. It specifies CASSPTGSYEQYF.

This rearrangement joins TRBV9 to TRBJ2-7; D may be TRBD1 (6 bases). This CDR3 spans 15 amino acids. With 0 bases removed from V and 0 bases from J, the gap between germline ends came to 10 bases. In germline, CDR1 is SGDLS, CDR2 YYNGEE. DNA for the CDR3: TGTGCCAGCAGCGTAGGGGGGCAGGGCTCCTACGAGCAGTACTTC. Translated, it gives CASSVGGQGSYEQYF.

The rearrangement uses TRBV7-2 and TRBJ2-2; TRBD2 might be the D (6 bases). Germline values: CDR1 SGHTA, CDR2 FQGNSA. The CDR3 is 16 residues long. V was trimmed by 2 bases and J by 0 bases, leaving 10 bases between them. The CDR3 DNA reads TGTGCCAGCAGCTTATGGGGCGGGACGAACACCGGGGAGCTGTTTTTT. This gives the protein CASSLWGGTNTGELFF.

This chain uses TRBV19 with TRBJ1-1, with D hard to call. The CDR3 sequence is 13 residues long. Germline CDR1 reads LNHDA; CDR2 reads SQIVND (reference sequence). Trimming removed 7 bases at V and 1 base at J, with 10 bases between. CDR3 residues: CASTQHQNTEAFF. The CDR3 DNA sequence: TGTGCCAGTACCCAACACCAGAACACTGAAGCTTTCTTT.

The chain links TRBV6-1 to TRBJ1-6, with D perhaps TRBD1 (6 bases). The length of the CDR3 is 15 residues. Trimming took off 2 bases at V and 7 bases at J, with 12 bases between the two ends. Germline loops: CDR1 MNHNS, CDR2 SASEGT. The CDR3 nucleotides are TGTGCCAGCAGTGAACCTGGGCAGGGGAATTCACCCCTCCACTTT. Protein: CASSEPGQGNSPLHF.